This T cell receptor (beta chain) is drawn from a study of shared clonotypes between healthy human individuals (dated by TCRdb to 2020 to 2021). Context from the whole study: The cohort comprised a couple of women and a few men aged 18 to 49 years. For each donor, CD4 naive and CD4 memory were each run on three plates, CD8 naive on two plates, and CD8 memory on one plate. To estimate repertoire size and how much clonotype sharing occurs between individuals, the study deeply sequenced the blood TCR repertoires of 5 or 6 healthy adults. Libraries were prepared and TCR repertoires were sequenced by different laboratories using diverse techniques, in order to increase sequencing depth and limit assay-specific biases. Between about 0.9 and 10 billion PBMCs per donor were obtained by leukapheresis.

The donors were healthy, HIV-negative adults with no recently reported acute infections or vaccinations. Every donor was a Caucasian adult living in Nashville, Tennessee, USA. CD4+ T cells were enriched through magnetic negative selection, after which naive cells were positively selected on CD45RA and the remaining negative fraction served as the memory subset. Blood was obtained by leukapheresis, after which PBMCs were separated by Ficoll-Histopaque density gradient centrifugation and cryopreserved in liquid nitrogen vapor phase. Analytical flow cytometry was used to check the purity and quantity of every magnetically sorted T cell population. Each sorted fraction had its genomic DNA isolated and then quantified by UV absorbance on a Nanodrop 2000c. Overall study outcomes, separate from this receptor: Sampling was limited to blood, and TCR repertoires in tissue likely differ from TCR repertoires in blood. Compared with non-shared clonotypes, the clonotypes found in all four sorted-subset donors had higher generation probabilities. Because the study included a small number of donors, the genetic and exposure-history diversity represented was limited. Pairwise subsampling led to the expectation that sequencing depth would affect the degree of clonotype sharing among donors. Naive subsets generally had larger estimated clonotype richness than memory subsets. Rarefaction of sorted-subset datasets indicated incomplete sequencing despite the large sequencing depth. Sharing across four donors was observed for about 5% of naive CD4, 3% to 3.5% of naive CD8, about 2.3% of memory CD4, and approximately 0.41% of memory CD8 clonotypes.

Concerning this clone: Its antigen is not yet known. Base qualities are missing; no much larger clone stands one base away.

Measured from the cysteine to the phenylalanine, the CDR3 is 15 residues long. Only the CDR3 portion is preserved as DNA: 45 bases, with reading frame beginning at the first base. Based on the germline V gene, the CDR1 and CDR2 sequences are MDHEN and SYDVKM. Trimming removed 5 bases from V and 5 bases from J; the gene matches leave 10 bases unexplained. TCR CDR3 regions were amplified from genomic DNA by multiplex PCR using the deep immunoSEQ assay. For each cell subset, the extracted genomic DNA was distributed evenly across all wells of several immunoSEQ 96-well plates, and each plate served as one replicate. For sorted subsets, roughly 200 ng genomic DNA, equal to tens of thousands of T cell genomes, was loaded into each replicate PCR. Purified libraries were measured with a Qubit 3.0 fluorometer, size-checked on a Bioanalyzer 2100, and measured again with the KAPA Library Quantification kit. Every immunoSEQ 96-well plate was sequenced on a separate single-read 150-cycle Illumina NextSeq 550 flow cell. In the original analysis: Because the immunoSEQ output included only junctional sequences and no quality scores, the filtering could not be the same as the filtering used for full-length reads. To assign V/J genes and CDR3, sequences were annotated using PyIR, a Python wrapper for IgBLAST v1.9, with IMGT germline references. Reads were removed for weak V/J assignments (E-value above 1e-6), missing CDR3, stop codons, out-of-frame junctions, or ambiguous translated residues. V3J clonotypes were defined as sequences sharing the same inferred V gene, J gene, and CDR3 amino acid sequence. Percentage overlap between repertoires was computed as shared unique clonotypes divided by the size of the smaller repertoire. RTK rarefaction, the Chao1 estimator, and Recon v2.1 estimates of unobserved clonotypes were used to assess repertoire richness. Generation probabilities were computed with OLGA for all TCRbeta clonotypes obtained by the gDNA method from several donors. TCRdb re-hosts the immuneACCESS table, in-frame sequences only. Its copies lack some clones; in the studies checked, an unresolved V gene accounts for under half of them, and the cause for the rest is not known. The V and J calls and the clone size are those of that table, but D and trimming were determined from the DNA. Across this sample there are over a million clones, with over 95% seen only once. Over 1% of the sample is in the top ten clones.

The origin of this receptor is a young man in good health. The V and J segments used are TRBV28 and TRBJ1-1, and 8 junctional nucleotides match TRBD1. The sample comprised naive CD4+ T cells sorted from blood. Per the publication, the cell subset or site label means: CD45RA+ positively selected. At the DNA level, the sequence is TGTGCCAGCAGTCTACCGACAGGGGTTGGAACTGAAGCTTTCTTT. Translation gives CASSLPTGVGTEAFF.